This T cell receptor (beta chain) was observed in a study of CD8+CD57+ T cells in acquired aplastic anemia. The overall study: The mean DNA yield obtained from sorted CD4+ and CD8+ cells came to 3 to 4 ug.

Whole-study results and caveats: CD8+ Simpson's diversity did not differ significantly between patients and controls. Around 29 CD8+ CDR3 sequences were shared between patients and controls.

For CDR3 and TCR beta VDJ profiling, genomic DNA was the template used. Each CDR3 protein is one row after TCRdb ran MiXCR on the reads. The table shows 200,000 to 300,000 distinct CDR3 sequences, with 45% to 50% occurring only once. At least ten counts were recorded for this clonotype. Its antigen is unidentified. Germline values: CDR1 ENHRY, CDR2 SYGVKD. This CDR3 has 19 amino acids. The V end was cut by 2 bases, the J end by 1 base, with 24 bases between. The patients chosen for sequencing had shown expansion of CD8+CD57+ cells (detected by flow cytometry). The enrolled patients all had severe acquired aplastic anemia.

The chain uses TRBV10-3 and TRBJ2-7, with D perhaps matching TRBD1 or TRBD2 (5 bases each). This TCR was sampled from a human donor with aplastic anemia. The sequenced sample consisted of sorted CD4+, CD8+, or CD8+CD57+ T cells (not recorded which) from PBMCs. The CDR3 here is CAISEGSLFSRDGSYEQYF. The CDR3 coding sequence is TGTGCCATCAGTGAGGGGTCCTTATTTTCACGGGACGGTTCCTACGAGCAGTACTTC.